The 31 T cell receptor beta chains in this list originate from one sample, sequenced in a study of blood T cell repertoires in COVID-19. Some clones are missing from TCRdb's copy, which holds only in-frame ones; the method was immunoSEQ multiplex PCR. Found here are around 190,000 clones, roughly 79% of them singletons; the top ten hold roughly 9.6%. Specimen: peripheral blood. These TCRs come from a woman aged 40 to 50 with COVID-19, enrolled during active disease.

In DNA form, the CDR3 reads TGTGCCAGCAGTGACCCAAACCGACAGTCCTATGGCTACACCTTC. Protein: CASSDPNRQSYGYTF. The V call is TRBV6-1, the J call TRBJ1-2; tentatively, D is TRBD1 (5 bases). The CDR3 contains 15 residues. The germline V and J ends were trimmed by 3 bases and 4 bases, with 15 bases remaining between them. Germline lookup yields CDR1 MNHNS and CDR2 SASEGT.

This chain connects TRBV24-1 to TRBJ2-1, with 10 bases identical to TRBD1. The CDR3 has 15 amino acids. V dropped 4 bases and J dropped 8; count of bases not matched to a gene: 7. Germline CDR1 reads KGHDR; CDR2 reads SFDVKD. This CDR3 reads CATSDDRGQFYEQFF. CDR3 sequence (DNA): TGTGCCACCAGTGACGACAGGGGGCAGTTCTATGAGCAGTTCTTC.

At least ten counts were recorded for this clone. The gene calls are TRBV7-9 and TRBJ2-3; D may be TRBD2 (6 bases). The CDR3 totals 15 residues. Looked up from germline, CDR1 is SEHNR and CDR2 is FQNEAQ (reference sequence). Trimming took 4 bases from V and 6 from J, leaving 17 bases between them. The CDR3 region is CASSSMEGRRDTQYF. The CDR3 coding sequence is TGTGCCAGCAGCTCGATGGAGGGGCGCAGGGATACGCAGTATTTT.

This clone appeared once. The V and J genes are TRBV11-2 and TRBJ2-2; D is possibly TRBD1 (6 bases). The CDR3 is 15 amino acids. The germline V and J ends were trimmed by 1 base and 3 bases, with 9 bases remaining between them. Germline assignment: CDR1 SGHAT and CDR2 FQNNGV. The CDR3 bases are TGTGCCAGCAGCTTAGGACAGGATCACACCGGGGAGCTGTTTTTT. Encoded protein: CASSLGQDHTGELFF. The full variable domain, in which reference TRBV11-2 and TRBJ2-2 provide the parts outside the CDR3, is EAGVAQSPRYKIIEKRQSVAFWCNPISGHATLYWYQQILGQGPKLLIQFQNNGVVDDSQLPKDRFSAERLKGVDSTLKIQPAKLEDSAVYLCASSLGQDHTGELFFGEGSRLTVL.

The rearrangement links TRBV7-9 to TRBJ2-1, with TRBD2 identical over 13 bases. The CDR3 consists of 16 residues. Germline CDR1 and CDR2: SEHNR and FQNEAQ (reference sequence). The J segment lost 15 bases and the V segment lost 4 bases, leaving 15 bases of the junction unmatched. Here the CDR3 reads CASSWQRTSGSPSLFF. The CDR3 DNA reads TGTGCCAGCAGCTGGCAAAGGACTAGCGGGAGTCCTTCACTGTTCTTC.

This clone was detected only a few times. The J gene is TRBJ2-5, the V gene TRBV14; 9 bases fit TRBD2. Germline CDR1 is SGHDN and CDR2 is FVKESK. Trimming cost V 3 bases and J 5 bases; bases outside gene matches: 19. CDR3 length: 19 residues. The CDR3 reads CASSHPMGAASGVGETQYF. For the CDR3, the DNA is TGTGCCAGCAGCCACCCCATGGGTGCGGCTAGCGGGGTCGGGGAGACCCAGTACTTC.

The chain uses TRBV5-5 and TRBJ2-1; 10 bases are a match to TRBD1. CDR1 is SGHKS and CDR2 is YYEKEE in the germline V gene (reference sequence). The CDR3 covers 14 residues. V shed 5 bases, J shed 4 bases, and the junction held 3 bases outside the gene matches. This chain's CDR3 is CASSRGQGYNEQFF. CDR3 coding DNA: TGTGCCAGCAGTAGGGGACAGGGGTACAATGAGCAGTTCTTC.

The chain joins TRBV7-9 to TRBJ1-4; D uncertain. V lost 4 bases to trimming and J lost 0 bases, with 15 bases between them. Germline V gives CDR1 SEHNR, CDR2 FQNEAQ (reference sequence). The CDR3 is made up of 17 amino acids. The DNA of the CDR3 is TGTGCCAGCAGCTCCACGGGTCGCGGGGCAACTAATGAAAAACTGTTTTTT. This codes for CASSSTGRGATNEKLFF.

V usage is TRBV2 and J usage is TRBJ2-1; D possibly corresponds to TRBD1 (5 bases). Germline CDR1 SNHLY, CDR2 FYNNEI. V was cut by 8 bases and J by 4 bases, with 15 bases left in between. CDR3 size: 14 residues. The CDR3 region is CASRPRQQYNEQFF. CDR3 bases: TGTGCCAGCCGACCCCGACAGCAATACAATGAGCAGTTCTTC.

This clone appeared once. The J gene is TRBJ2-7, the V gene TRBV30; possible D gene TRBD2, 6 bases. In germline, CDR1 is GTSNPN, CDR2 SVGIG (reference sequence). The V end was cut by 2 bases, the J end by 5 bases, with 13 bases between. This CDR3 comprises 13 residues. The CDR3 nucleotides are TGTGCCTGGAGTTTGCGGGACGACGACGAGCAGTACTTC. It yields the protein CAWSLRDDDEQYF.

The chain is built from TRBV9 and TRBJ2-2, with a tentative D call TRBD1 (5 bases). This CDR3 spans 17 amino acids. Germline values: CDR1 SGDLS, CDR2 YYNGEE. Trimming removed 0 bases at V and 6 bases at J, with 18 bases between. The CDR3 region has the DNA TGTGCCAGCAGCGTAGAGGTTGCCGCAGGGCGCGCCGGGGAGCTGTTTTTT. Translation gives CASSVEVAAGRAGELFF.

V is TRBV14 and J is TRBJ2-2, with 7 nucleotides matching TRBD2. V trimming: 5 bases; J trimming: 1 base; junction bases outside the gene matches: 4. Germline CDR1 reads SGHDN; CDR2 reads FVKESK. The CDR3 sequence is 15 residues long. In DNA, the CDR3 is TGTGCCAGCAGCACAACTAGCGTGAACACCGGGGAGCTGTTTTTT. Residues: CASSTTSVNTGELFF.

The chain recombines TRBV6-5 with TRBJ2-1, with TRBD2 matching 7 bases. The CDR3 is 15 residues long. Germline CDR1 reads MNHEY; CDR2 reads SVGAGI. Unmatched junction bases numbered 8, after V lost 5 bases and J lost 4 bases. This CDR3 is CASSTSGDPYNEQFF. The CDR3 DNA reads as TGTGCCAGCAGTACAAGCGGGGACCCATACAATGAGCAGTTCTTC.

The rearrangement links TRBV4-1 to TRBJ2-1, with 11 nucleotides matching TRBD2. The CDR3 is 17 residues long. The V gene's germline CDR1 is MGHRA and CDR2 YSYEKL. The V gene end was trimmed by 0 bases and the J gene end by 5 bases; junction bases not matched to a gene: 6. The CDR3 DNA follows: TGCGCCAGCAGCCAAGATCCCCTAGCGGGAGGAGACAATGAGCAGTTCTTC. This gives the protein CASSQDPLAGGDNEQFF.

V gene TRBV5-4 combines with J gene TRBJ1-5; possible D gene TRBD1, 5 bases. There are 15 residues in the CDR3. Germline CDR1 SGHNT, CDR2 YYREEE (reference sequence). V lost 3 bases and J lost 5, with 15 bases in between. DNA of the CDR3: TGTGCCAGCAGCTACCCAGGGTACGGCGATCAGCCCCAGCATTTT. This gives the protein CASSYPGYGDQPQHF.

The CDR3 bases are TGTGCCAGCAGCCGAGGGGACAGCTACGAGCAGTACTTC. Protein: CASSRGDSYEQYF. The V gene is TRBV3-1 (or the pseudogene TRBV3-2), the J gene TRBJ2-7, with 7 bases fitting TRBD1. The CDR3 contains 13 residues. The V gene end was trimmed by 4 bases and the J gene end by 3 bases; junction bases not matched to a gene: 3. Germline lookup yields CDR1 LGHDT and CDR2 YNNKEL (reference sequence).

The genes are TRBV18 and TRBJ1-2; D is possibly TRBD1 (5 bases). V was pared by 2 bases and J by 2 bases, with 12 bases between. The CDR3 sequence is 15 residues long. CDR1 and CDR2 (germline): KGHSH, LQKENI. The DNA for the CDR3 is TGTGCCAGCTCACCAGCGGGGGTACCCAACTATGGCTACACCTTC. Protein: CASSPAGVPNYGYTF.

This chain uses TRBV30 with TRBJ2-7; D ambiguous. The CDR3 is 14 residues long. With 1 base removed from V and 3 bases from J, the gap between germline ends came to 13 bases. CDR1 is GTSNPN, CDR2 SVGIG, per germline (reference sequence). CDR3 bases: TGTGCCTGGAGTGCCCTTGACATAAGCTACGAGCAGTACTTC. It is translated as CAWSALDISYEQYF.

The chain joins TRBV9 to TRBJ1-2; 8 bases match TRBD1. The germline gives CDR1 SGDLS, CDR2 YYNGEE. V lost 0 bases, J lost 8 bases, and 6 bases stayed unmatched. The CDR3 covers 14 residues. The CDR3, as DNA: TGTGCCAGCAGCGTAGTGACAGGGGTTCAGGGCTACACCTTC. Translated, it gives CASSVVTGVQGYTF.

V and J are TRBV7-6 and TRBJ2-2; 8 nucleotides agree with TRBD1. This CDR3 has 15 amino acids. CDR1 SGHVS and CDR2 FNYEAQ come from the germline V gene. J lost 1 base, V lost 5 bases, and 3 bases had no gene match. The CDR3 is CASSQQGGNTGELFF. As DNA, the CDR3 is TGTGCCAGCAGCCAACAGGGGGGGAACACCGGGGAGCTGTTTTTT.

J is TRBJ2-1 and V is TRBV10-2; D possibly corresponds to TRBD1 (5 bases). Germline CDR1 reads WSHSY; CDR2 reads SAAADI. V lost 11 bases and J lost 9, with 11 bases in between. CDR3 length: 10 residues. DNA for the CDR3: TGCGCCGTCCTGGGGCGTGAGCAGTTCTTC. Its protein is CAVLGREQFF.

The chain couples TRBV5-6 to TRBJ2-6, with D possibly TRBD1 on 5 matching bases. The CDR3 has 16 residues. CDR1 and CDR2 (germline): SGHDT, YYEEEE. The germline V and J ends were trimmed by 2 bases and 0 bases, with 9 bases remaining between them. The CDR3 coding sequence is TGTGCCAGCAGCTTATACAGGAACTCTGGGGCCAACGTCCTGACTTTC. Translation: CASSLYRNSGANVLTF.

The chain employs TRBV20-1 and TRBJ2-3; D unclear. Trimming removed 8 bases from V and 6 bases from J, with 12 bases in between. This CDR3 is built from 11 residues. Germline-derived CDR1 and CDR2 are DFQATT and SNEGSKA (reference sequence). The CDR3 region has the DNA TGCAGTCCCCTCCCTCGGGATACGCAGTATTTT. It codes for CSPLPRDTQYF.

The V and J genes are TRBV3-1 (or the pseudogene TRBV3-2) and TRBJ1-5, with D possibly being TRBD1 (6 bases). Germline assignment: CDR1 LGHDT and CDR2 YNNKEL (reference sequence). CDR3 length: 14 residues. V lost 4 bases and J lost 2, with 9 bases in between. In DNA form, the CDR3 reads TGTGCCAGCAGCCTCACAGGGCGCAATCAGCCCCAGCATTTT. Amino acid sequence: CASSLTGRNQPQHF.

The V gene is TRBV30, the J gene TRBJ2-1; 13 nucleotides line up with TRBD2. The length of the CDR3 is 15 residues. V was clipped by 3 bases and J by 4 bases; unmatched bases: 3. Germline loops: CDR1 GTSNPN, CDR2 SVGIG (reference sequence). The CDR3 spells CAWRPLAGGYNEQFF. CDR3 bases: TGTGCCTGGAGGCCACTAGCGGGAGGGTACAATGAGCAGTTCTTC.

The chain links TRBV30 to TRBJ1-1; D gene ambiguous. CDR3 length equals 13 residues. V lost 0 bases to trimming and J lost 3 bases, with 8 bases between them. CDR1 is GTSNPN and CDR2 is SVGIG in the germline V gene (reference sequence). This chain's CDR3 is CAWSVRQDTEAFF. CDR3 coding DNA: TGTGCCTGGAGTGTAAGACAAGACACTGAAGCTTTCTTT.

On this clone: Other DNA variants within this sample encode the same CDR3. The rearrangement joins TRBV2 to TRBJ2-5, with TRBD2 matching 7 bases. CDR3 size: 15 residues. With 1 base clipped from V and 4 bases from J, the junction kept 6 bases outside the gene matches. Germline V gene data show CDR1 as SNHLY and CDR2 as FYNNEI. The CDR3 is CASSEGTSGPETQYF. CDR3 nucleotide sequence: TGTGCCAGCAGTGAAGGGACTAGTGGGCCAGAGACCCAGTACTTC.

This sequence joins TRBV29-1 and TRBJ1-1; D gene ambiguous. Germline CDR1 and CDR2: SQVTM and ANQGSEA. V was cut by 4 bases and J by 6 bases, with 12 bases left in between. The CDR3 is 12 amino acids. The CDR3: CSVGVQQAEAFF. The CDR3 DNA follows: TGCAGCGTTGGTGTTCAGCAGGCTGAAGCTTTCTTT.

This clone was seen only once. V gene TRBV27 combines with J gene TRBJ2-1, with 13 bases lining up with TRBD2. CDR1 MNHEY and CDR2 SMNVEV come from the germline V gene (reference sequence). This CDR3 region has 15 residues. V trimming: 4 bases; J trimming: 8 bases; junction bases outside the gene matches: 5. The CDR3 DNA follows: TGTGCCAGCAGTTCCGGGACTAGCGGGATCTATGAGCAGTTCTTC. Translated, it gives CASSSGTSGIYEQFF.

This clone was observed at least ten times. The rearrangement links TRBV7-6 to TRBJ2-3, with 10 bases identical to TRBD1. CDR3 length: 17 residues. The junction had 13 bases not matched to a gene; V was cut back by 4 bases and J by 6 bases. CDR1 is SGHVS, CDR2 FNYEAQ, per germline. CDR3 sequence (DNA): TGTGCCAGCAGCTATGTCCTTAAGGACAGGGGGTCGGATACGCAGTATTTT. This encodes CASSYVLKDRGSDTQYF.

This clone was seen once. V gene TRBV7-3 combines with J gene TRBJ2-5, with 11 bases matching TRBD1. The V and J ends lost 5 bases and 1 base, in that order; junction bases with no gene match: 3. Germline-derived CDR1 and CDR2 are SGHTA and FQGTGA. This CDR3 has 15 residues. For the CDR3, the DNA is TGTGCCAGCAGCCGGGGACAGGGGGTCCAAGAGACCCAGTACTTC. This encodes CASSRGQGVQETQYF.